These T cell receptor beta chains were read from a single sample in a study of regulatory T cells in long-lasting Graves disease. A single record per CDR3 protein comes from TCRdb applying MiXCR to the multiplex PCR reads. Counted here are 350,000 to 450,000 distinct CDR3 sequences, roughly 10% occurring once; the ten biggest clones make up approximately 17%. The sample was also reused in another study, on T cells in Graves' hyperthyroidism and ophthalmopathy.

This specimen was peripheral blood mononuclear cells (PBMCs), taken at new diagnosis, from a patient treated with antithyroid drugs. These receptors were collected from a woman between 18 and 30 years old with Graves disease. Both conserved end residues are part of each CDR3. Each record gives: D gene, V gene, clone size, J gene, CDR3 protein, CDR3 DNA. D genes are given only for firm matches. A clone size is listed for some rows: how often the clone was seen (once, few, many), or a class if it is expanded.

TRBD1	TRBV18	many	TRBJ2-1	CASSSSARGNEQFF	TGTGCCAGCTCATCAAGTGCCAGGGGGAATGAGCAGTTCTTC
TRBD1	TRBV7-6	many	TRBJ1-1	CASSPGGRAFF	TGTGCCAGCAGCCCAGGGGGCCGAGCTTTCTTT
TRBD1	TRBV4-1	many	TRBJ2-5	CASSQAGTGGQETQYF	TGCGCCAGCAGCCAGGCCGGGACAGGGGGTCAAGAGACCCAGTACTTC
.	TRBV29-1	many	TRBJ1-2	CSVESGAGQEYPYYYGYTF	TGCAGCGTTGAAAGCGGTGCTGGGCAGGAGTATCCCTACTACTATGGCTACACCTTC
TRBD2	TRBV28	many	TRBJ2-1	CASSLGGRAWNEQFF	TGTGCCAGCAGTTTAGGCGGGAGGGCCTGGAATGAGCAGTTCTTC
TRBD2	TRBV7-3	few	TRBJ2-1	CASSFGSGAYNEQFF	TGTGCCAGCAGCTTTGGGAGCGGGGCTTACAATGAGCAGTTCTTC
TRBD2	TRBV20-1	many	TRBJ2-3	CSTRTSGRGTQYF	TGCAGTACTAGGACTAGCGGGAGAGGTACGCAGTATTTT
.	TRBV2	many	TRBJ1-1	CASSASLVKTEAFF	TGTGCCAGCAGTGCTTCGTTAGTCAAGACTGAAGCTTTCTTT
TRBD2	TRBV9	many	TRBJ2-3	CASSADSGMVSTDTQYF	TGTGCCAGCAGCGCCGACAGCGGGATGGTAAGCACAGATACGCAGTATTTT
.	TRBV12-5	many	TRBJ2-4	CASGFSVPDEGYF	TGTGCTAGTGGTTTTTCTGTTCCGGACGAAGGGTACTTC
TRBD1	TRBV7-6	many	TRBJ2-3	CASSLVTGGTDTQYF	TGTGCCAGCAGCTTAGTAACAGGGGGCACAGATACGCAGTATTTT
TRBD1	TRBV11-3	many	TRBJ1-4	CASSYKKGARGEKLFF	TGTGCCAGCAGCTACAAGAAGGGGGCCCGGGGGGAAAAACTGTTTTTT
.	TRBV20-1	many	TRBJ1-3	CSVRAGGTGNTIYF	TGCAGTGTGCGCGCAGGCGGTACTGGAAACACCATATATTTT
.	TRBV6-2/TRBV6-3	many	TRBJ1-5	CASSPSGGYSNQPQHF	TGTGCCAGCAGCCCATCGGGGGGATATAGCAATCAGCCCCAGCATTTT
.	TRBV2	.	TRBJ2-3	CASRFRRGLPDGQYF	TGTGCCAGCAGATTTCGGAGGGGACTCCCGGATGGGCAGTATTTT
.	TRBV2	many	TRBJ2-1	CASSESGPFNEQFF	TGTGCCAGCAGTGAATCGGGCCCTTTCAATGAGCAGTTCTTC
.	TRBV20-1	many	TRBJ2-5	CSAPPRGLPERETQYF	TGCAGTGCCCCTCCAAGGGGACTCCCAGAGAGAGAGACCCAGTACTTC
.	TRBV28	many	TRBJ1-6	CASSPREGVSYNSPLHF	TGTGCCAGCAGTCCGCGGGAGGGGGTCTCCTATAATTCACCCCTCCACTTT
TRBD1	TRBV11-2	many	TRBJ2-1	CASSSRDRTLDNEQFF	TGTGCCAGCAGCTCAAGGGACAGAACTTTGGACAATGAGCAGTTCTTC
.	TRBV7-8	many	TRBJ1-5	CASSSEGDQPQHF	TGTGCCAGCAGCTCAGAGGGGGACCAGCCCCAGCATTTT
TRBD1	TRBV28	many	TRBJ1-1	CASSWGTVLNTEAFF	TGTGCCAGCAGTTGGGGGACAGTGTTAAACACTGAAGCTTTCTTT
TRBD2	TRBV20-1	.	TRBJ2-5	CSASLLIRGTTSGGAKTQYF	TGCAGTGCTAGCCTCTTGATCCGGGGCACGACTAGCGGGGGGGCGAAGACCCAGTACTTC
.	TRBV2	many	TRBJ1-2	CASSDTGSGNYGYTF	TGTGCCAGCAGTGACACGGGGTCGGGGAACTATGGCTACACCTTC
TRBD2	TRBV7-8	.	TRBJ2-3	CASRKMTSGSWTDTQYF	TGTGCCAGCAGGAAAATGACTAGCGGGAGTTGGACAGATACGCAGTATTTT